A single sample gave rise to the 24 T cell receptor beta chains below, sequenced in a study of cytomegalovirus exposure and HLA in healthy donors. 60 Vbeta and 13 Jbeta primers were used in PCR. Data came from immunoSEQ multiplex PCR; TCRdb stores just in-frame clones and leaves some out. The sample lists some 200,000 clones, roughly 88% occurring once. The sequenced material came from PBMCs. These receptors were obtained from a boy aged 2 to 10 in good health and CMV-seronegative.

The chain recombines TRBV9 with TRBJ1-3; the match to TRBD1 covers 7 bases. Per germline, CDR1 SGDLS and CDR2 YYNGEE. The CDR3 extends over 17 amino acids. After removal of 1 base from V and 1 base from J, the junction contained 8 bases not matched to a gene. The CDR3 bases are TGTGCCAGCAGCGTAACCGGGACAGAATCTTCTGGAAACACCATATATTTT. It specifies CASSVTGTESSGNTIYF.

The chain uses TRBV10-3 and TRBJ2-1, with D possibly matching TRBD2 (6 bases). V lost 8 bases to trimming and J lost 1 base, with 12 bases between them. CDR1 is ENHRY, CDR2 SYGVKD, per germline. This CDR3 spans 14 amino acids. In DNA, the CDR3 is TGTGCCATCGGGACTGGAGGATCCTACAATGAGCAGTTCTTC. It is translated as CAIGTGGSYNEQFF.

The chain employs TRBV7-9 and TRBJ1-2; D is ambiguous. The ends were cut back, 2 bases at V and 3 bases at J, with 19 bases in the middle. The CDR3 is made up of 17 amino acids. CDR1 is SEHNR, CDR2 FQNEAQ, per germline (reference sequence). In nucleotides, the CDR3 is TGTGCCAGCAGCTTACAATGGCGGCAGACCCCCTACTATGGCTACACCTTC. Its protein product is CASSLQWRQTPYYGYTF.

The V gene is TRBV15, the J gene TRBJ1-5; 8 bases are shared with TRBD1. With 2 bases clipped from V and 7 bases from J, the junction kept 4 bases outside the gene matches. CDR1 is LNHNV, CDR2 YYDKDF, per germline (reference sequence). This CDR3 comprises 14 residues. The CDR3 spells CATSRQGAYQPQHF. The CDR3 DNA sequence: TGTGCCACCAGCAGACAGGGGGCCTACCAGCCCCAGCATTTT.

The V gene is TRBV9, the J gene TRBJ2-5; no reliable D call. The CDR3 spans 13 residues. In germline, CDR1 is SGDLS, CDR2 YYNGEE. Trimming stripped 1 base from V and 1 base from J, with 5 bases between. The CDR3 spells CASSVLPQETQYF. Written as DNA, the CDR3 is TGTGCCAGCAGCGTACTTCCCCAAGAGACCCAGTACTTC.

In this sample, this clone turned up a few times. The CDR3 nucleotides read TGCGCCAGCAGCTTGTTGGCGAACACTGAAGCTTTCTTT. Protein: CASSLLANTEAFF. This chain connects TRBV5-1 to TRBJ1-1, with no clear D. This CDR3 comprises 13 residues. Between the trimmed V and J ends, which lost 1 base and 1 base, there was a span of 5 bases. CDR1 and CDR2 from the germline V gene are SGHRS and YFSETQ.

This clone was seen a single time. The chain combines TRBV14 with TRBJ1-2; D ambiguous. Germline values: CDR1 SGHDN, CDR2 FVKESK. Trimming took 4 bases from V and 3 from J, leaving 15 bases between them. The CDR3 totals 15 residues. The CDR3 protein is CASSPRGPEDYGYTF. The DNA for the CDR3 is TGTGCCAGCAGCCCTCGAGGGCCCGAGGACTATGGCTACACCTTC.

The V call is TRBV5-6, the J call TRBJ1-3, with no clear D. This CDR3 spans 15 amino acids. Deletions cut 0 bases from V and 1 base from J, with 8 bases between. Germline values: CDR1 SGHDT, CDR2 YYEEEE. The CDR3 bases are TGTGCCAGCAGCTTGGTTCCGGGATCTGGAAACACCATATATTTT. Residues: CASSLVPGSGNTIYF.

The gene calls are TRBV25-1 and TRBJ2-7; the D is unclear. The germline V and J ends were trimmed by 8 bases and 2 bases, with 10 bases remaining between them. The CDR3 sequence is 12 residues long. Per the germline V gene, CDR1 is MGHDK and CDR2 is SYGVNS. CDR3 sequence: CASEDCPYEQYF. CDR3 nucleotides: TGTGCCAGCGAAGACTGCCCCTACGAGCAGTACTTC.

CDR3 in amino acids: CATTPEGDGNYGYTF. In DNA form, the CDR3 reads TGTGCCACCACGCCAGAGGGGGACGGTAACTATGGCTACACCTTC. V gene TRBV15 combines with J gene TRBJ1-2; D may be TRBD1 (6 bases). The CDR3 consists of 15 residues. Per the germline V gene, CDR1 is LNHNV and CDR2 is YYDKDF (reference sequence). V lost 7 bases to trimming and J lost 1 base, with 16 bases between them.

The rearrangement uses TRBV6-5 and TRBJ1-6; tentatively, D is TRBD1 (5 bases). The CDR3 loop spans 15 amino acids. V lost 5 bases and J 1 base, leaving 9 bases between the germline ends. Germline CDR1 and CDR2: MNHEY and SVGAGI. CDR3 DNA: TGTGCCAGCAGTCTAGGGGTATCCTATAATTCACCCCTCCACTTT. This translates into CASSLGVSYNSPLHF.

J is TRBJ2-7 and V is TRBV15; a possible D gene is TRBD1 (6 bases). The CDR3 length is 13 residues. V lost 8 bases to trimming and J lost 3 bases, with 14 bases between them. The germline V gene encodes CDR1 LNHNV and CDR2 YYDKDF (reference sequence). The CDR3: CATAQGLVYEQYF. The CDR3 DNA is TGTGCCACCGCTCAGGGGTTAGTCTACGAGCAGTACTTC.

This clone was detected only a few times. This rearrangement joins TRBV7-3 to TRBJ2-3; 9 nucleotides line up with TRBD1. The length of the CDR3 is 16 residues. CDR1 SGHTA and CDR2 FQGTGA come from the germline V gene. J lost 6 bases, V lost 3 bases, and 10 bases had no gene match. The CDR3 nucleotides are TGTGCCAGCAGCTTCAATTCCGGGACAGGGTCCGATACGCAGTATTTT. It yields the protein CASSFNSGTGSDTQYF.

The CDR3 spells CASSFLGGTKNIQYF. Written as DNA, the CDR3 is TGTGCCAGCAGTTTTTTAGGGGGAACCAAAAACATTCAGTACTTC. The chain recombines TRBV28 with TRBJ2-4; D possibly corresponds to TRBD1 (6 bases). In germline, CDR1 is MDHEN, CDR2 SYDVKM. Trimming shortened V by 3 bases and J by 2 bases, and 11 bases separated the two germline ends. The length of the CDR3 is 15 residues.

This sequence joins TRBV6-4 and TRBJ1-1, with D unresolved. Germline V CDR1 and CDR2: MRHNA, SNTAGT. This CDR3 region has 13 residues. V was pared by 4 bases and J by 0 bases, with 6 bases between. CDR3 sequence (DNA): TGTGCCAGCAGTGCAGAACTGAACACTGAAGCTTTCTTT. It yields the protein CASSAELNTEAFF.

To note about this clone: This CDR3 is also generated by other DNA sequences in the sample. This chain links TRBV9 with TRBJ2-7, with 9 positions matching TRBD1. The CDR3 length is 14 residues. The germline gives CDR1 SGDLS, CDR2 YYNGEE. V lost 2 bases to trimming and J lost 4 bases; unmatched junction nucleotides: 4. CDR3 amino acids: CASSVGTGTYEQYF. CDR3 in DNA: TGTGCCAGCAGCGTTGGGACAGGGACATACGAGCAGTACTTC.

The CDR3 sequence: CATSRDAGTSVNRETQYF. In DNA, the CDR3 is TGTGCCACCAGCAGAGACGCCGGGACTAGCGTAAACCGAGAGACCCAGTACTTC. This chain joins TRBV15 and TRBJ2-5; TRBD2 matches at 10 bases. Germline values: CDR1 LNHNV, CDR2 YYDKDF (reference sequence). The ends lost 0 bases at V and 4 bases at J; junction bases unmatched: 11. The CDR3 extends over 18 amino acids.

This clone turned up a few times. This chain uses TRBV11-2 with TRBJ1-1; no reliable D call. The germline V gene has CDR1 SGHAT and CDR2 FQNNGV. This CDR3 contains 14 residues. The V and J ends lost 0 bases and 7 bases respectively, with 12 bases between them. In DNA, the CDR3 is TGTGCCAGCAGCTTAGATCAAACGCAGGATGAAGCTTTCTTT. This translates into CASSLDQTQDEAFF.

The chain combines TRBV2 with TRBJ2-3, with 8 bases identical to TRBD2. The CDR3 sequence is 17 residues long. From germline, CDR1 is SNHLY and CDR2 FYNNEI. V lost 6 bases, J lost 3 bases, and 14 bases stayed unmatched. Here the CDR3 reads CASSLSGSGSRTDTQYF. In DNA, the CDR3 is TGTGCCAGCAGCCTGAGCGGGAGCGGGAGCCGAACAGATACGCAGTATTTT.

The chain uses TRBV29-1 and TRBJ2-7; the match to TRBD1 covers 10 bases. The CDR3 runs 14 residues. V trimming: 1 base; J trimming: 5 bases; junction bases outside the gene matches: 5. The germline gives CDR1 SQVTM, CDR2 ANQGSEA. The CDR3 region is CSVEGGQGIDEQYF. CDR3 sequence (DNA): TGCAGCGTTGAAGGGGGACAGGGGATCGACGAGCAGTACTTC.

The J gene is TRBJ1-6, the V gene TRBV25-1, with 8 bases lining up with TRBD1. The CDR3 is 16 residues long. V lost 1 base and J lost 8; bases outside the gene matches: 7. Looked up from germline, CDR1 is MGHDK and CDR2 is SYGVNS. The CDR3 spells CASSELGGTGDSPLHF. The CDR3 nucleotides read TGTGCCAGCAGTGAATTAGGGGGGACAGGAGATTCACCCCTCCACTTT.

The table lists this clone with a few counts. In DNA form, the CDR3 reads TGTGCCACCAACCGAGGGGGTCCCGACTATGGCTACACCTTC. Translation: CATNRGGPDYGYTF. V and J are TRBV2 and TRBJ1-2; D may be TRBD1 (6 bases). Per the germline V gene, CDR1 is SNHLY and CDR2 is FYNNEI. With 10 bases removed from V and 3 bases from J, the gap between germline ends came to 18 bases. The CDR3 is 14 residues long. Full variable domain (outside the CDR3, taken from reference TRBV2 and TRBJ1-2): EPEVTQTPSHQVTQMGQEVILRCVPISNHLYFYWYRQILGQKVEFLVSFYNNEISEKSEIFDDQFSVERPDGSNFTLKIRSTKLEDSAMYFCATNRGGPDYGYTFGSGTRLTVV.

The V call is TRBV5-4, the J call TRBJ2-1; maybe TRBD2 (6 bases). CDR1 SGHNT and CDR2 YYREEE come from the germline V gene (reference sequence). The CDR3 has 14 amino acids. The V end was cut by 0 bases, the J end by 6 bases, with 10 bases between. The DNA for the CDR3 is TGTGCCAGCAGCTTGGCGGGGACTTTCAATGAGCAGTTCTTC. Translating gives CASSLAGTFNEQFF.

This chain joins TRBV7-8 and TRBJ2-2; 8 bases agree with TRBD1. The CDR3 runs to 15 residues. The ends lost 6 bases at V and 1 base at J; junction bases unmatched: 4. Germline V gives CDR1 SGHVS, CDR2 FQNEAQ. CDR3: CASSHGTGNTGELFF. CDR3 bases: TGTGCCAGCAGTCACGGGACAGGGAACACCGGGGAGCTGTTTTTT.